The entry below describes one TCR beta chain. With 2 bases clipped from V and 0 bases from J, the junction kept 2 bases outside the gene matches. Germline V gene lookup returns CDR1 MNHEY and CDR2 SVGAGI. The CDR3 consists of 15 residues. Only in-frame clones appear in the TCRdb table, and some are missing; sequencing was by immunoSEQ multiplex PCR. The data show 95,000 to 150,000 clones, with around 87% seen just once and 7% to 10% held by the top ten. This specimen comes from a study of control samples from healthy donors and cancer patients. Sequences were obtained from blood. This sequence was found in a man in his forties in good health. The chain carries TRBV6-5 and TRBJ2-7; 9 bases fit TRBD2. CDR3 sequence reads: CASSYGRGGSYEQYF. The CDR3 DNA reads TGTGCCAGCAGTTACGGGCGGGGGGGCTCCTACGAGCAGTACTTC.